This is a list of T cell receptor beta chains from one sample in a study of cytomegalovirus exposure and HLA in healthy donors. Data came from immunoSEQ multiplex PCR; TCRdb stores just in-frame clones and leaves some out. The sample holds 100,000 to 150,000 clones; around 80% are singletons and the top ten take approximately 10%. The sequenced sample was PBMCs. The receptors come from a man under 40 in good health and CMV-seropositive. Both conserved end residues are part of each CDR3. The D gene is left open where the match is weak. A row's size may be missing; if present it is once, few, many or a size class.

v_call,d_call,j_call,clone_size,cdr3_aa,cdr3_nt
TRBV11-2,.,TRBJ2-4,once,CASSSPLAKNIQYF,TGTGCCAGCAGCTCCCCTTTAGCCAAAAACATTCAGTACTTC
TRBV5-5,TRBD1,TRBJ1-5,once,CASSWGQGRNQPQHF,TGTGCCAGCAGCTGGGGACAGGGGCGCAATCAGCCCCAGCATTTT
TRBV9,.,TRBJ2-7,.,CASSDGTGSSYEQYF,TGTGCCAGCAGCGACGGGACTGGAAGCTCCTACGAGCAGTACTTC
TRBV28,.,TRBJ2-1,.,CASSPLYRVGQFF,TGTGCCAGCAGTCCCCTCTACAGGGTTGGACAGTTCTTC
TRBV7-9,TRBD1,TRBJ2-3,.,CASSLGTGNTDTQYF,TGTGCCAGCAGCTTAGGGACAGGGAACACAGATACGCAGTATTTT
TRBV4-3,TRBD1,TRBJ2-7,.,CASSQDRGLYEQYF,TGCGCCAGCAGCCAGGACAGGGGGCTCTACGAGCAGTACTTC
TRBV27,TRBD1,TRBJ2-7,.,CASSPGQKTYEQYF,TGTGCCAGCAGTCCGGGACAGAAAACCTACGAGCAGTACTTC
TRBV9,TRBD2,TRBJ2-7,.,CASSVGGTTYEQYF,TGTGCCAGCAGCGTAGGAGGGACTACCTACGAGCAGTACTTC
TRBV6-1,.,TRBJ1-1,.,CASSEAQGLDANTEAFF,TGTGCCAGCAGTGAAGCTCAGGGGCTGGATGCGAACACTGAAGCTTTCTTT
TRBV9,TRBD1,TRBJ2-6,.,CASSAPRDRAPSRSGANVLTF,TGTGCCAGCAGCGCACCCCGGGACAGGGCCCCTTCCCGCTCTGGGGCCAACGTCCTGACTTTC
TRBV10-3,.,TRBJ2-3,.,CAISDMWGRASTDTQYF,TGTGCCATCAGTGATATGTGGGGGCGGGCTAGCACAGATACGCAGTATTTT
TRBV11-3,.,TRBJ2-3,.,CASSPPGGTDTQYF,TGTGCCAGCAGCCCCCCTGGAGGCACAGATACGCAGTATTTT
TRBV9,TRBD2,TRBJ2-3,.,CASSPMGGRTDTQYF,TGTGCCAGCAGCCCGATGGGGGGGAGGACAGATACGCAGTATTTT
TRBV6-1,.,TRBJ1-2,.,CASRQGRGVYGYTF,TGTGCCAGCAGGCAGGGCCGTGGGGTATATGGCTACACCTTC
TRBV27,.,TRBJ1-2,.,CASSFSYSYGYTF,TGTGCCAGCAGTTTTTCTTACAGTTATGGCTACACCTTC
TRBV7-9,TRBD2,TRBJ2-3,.,CAIVGQRLAGGPRDTQYF,TGTGCCATCGTTGGACAGCGACTAGCGGGAGGGCCTAGAGATACGCAGTATTTT
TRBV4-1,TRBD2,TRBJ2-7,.,CASSQRISGSGYEQYF,TGCGCCAGCAGCCAAAGGATTAGCGGGAGTGGATACGAGCAGTACTTC
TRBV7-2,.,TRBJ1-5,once,CASSLSHRVLNQPQHF,TGTGCCAGCAGCTTATCCCACAGGGTACTTAATCAGCCCCAGCATTTT
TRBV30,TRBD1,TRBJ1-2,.,CAWSASGGVGGYTF,TGTGCCTGGAGTGCTTCAGGGGGCGTGGGTGGCTACACCTTC
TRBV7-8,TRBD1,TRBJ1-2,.,CASSSGTGVNGYTF,TGTGCCAGCAGCTCCGGGACAGGGGTTAATGGCTACACCTTC